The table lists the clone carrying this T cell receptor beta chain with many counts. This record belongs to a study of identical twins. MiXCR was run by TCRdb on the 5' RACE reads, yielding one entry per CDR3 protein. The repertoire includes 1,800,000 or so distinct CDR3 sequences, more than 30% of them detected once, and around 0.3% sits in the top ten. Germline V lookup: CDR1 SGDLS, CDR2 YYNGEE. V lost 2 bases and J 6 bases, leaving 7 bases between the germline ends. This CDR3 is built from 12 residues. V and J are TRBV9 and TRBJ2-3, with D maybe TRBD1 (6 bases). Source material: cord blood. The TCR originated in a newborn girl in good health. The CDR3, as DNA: TGTGCCAGCAGCGTTGACAGGGATACGCAGTATTTT. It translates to CASSVDRDTQYF.